The entry that follows covers one T cell receptor beta chain sequence. Its target is not known. With 6 bases removed from V and 1 base from J, the gap between germline ends came to 13 bases. This CDR3 contains 14 residues. The germline gives CDR1 SQVTM, CDR2 ANQGSEA. This sample is part of a study of T cell responses to AZD1222 COVID-19 vaccine. General study points: Spike-spanning, vaccine-associated CD4 TCRs were dominant at 160-218 and 743-854. Mostly white British, mostly female donors; authors suggested clonal diversity may be underestimated.

TCRdb's table, derived via immunoSEQ multiplex PCR, lists solely in-frame clones and lacks some. The sample includes roughly 150,000 clones, around 90% of them seen just once. The chain employs TRBV29-1 and TRBJ1-3; no firm D call. The clonotype comes from an adult in good health. The input for sequencing was peripheral blood, taken on day 0 of AZD1222 vaccination. DNA of the CDR3: TGCAGCGTCGCCTCCATGGGATCTGGAAACACCATATATTTT. Amino acids: CSVASMGSGNTIYF.